This entry describes one T cell receptor (beta chain). The antigen is unknown. Likely a read error: the CDR3 ends without its conserved phenylalanine or tryptophan. Germline values: CDR1 MDHEN, CDR2 SYDVKM. The CDR3 totals 16 residues. Trimming took 5 bases from V and 2 from J; bases not matched to a gene: 11. These data are taken from a study of tumor and adjacent non-tumor tissue in lung cancer. Study overall: Patients comprised 12 adenocarcinoma, 2 squamous cell carcinoma and 1 small cell lung cancer. Some 4.2 million productive TCRbeta reads were obtained per sample on average. Points from the study as a whole: Compared with tumor, normal lung showed significantly lower TCR diversity.

No cell sorting was done before RNA was extracted from the tissue. The normal lung tissue was taken more than 3 cm from the tumor edge. Donors were chemotherapy-naive, newly diagnosed lung cancer surgical patients in China, August–November 2014. Three rounds of nested PCR, following a modified ARM-PCR protocol, produced the TCRbeta library. One entry per CDR3 protein results from TCRdb running MiXCR on the multiplex PCR reads. The sample includes 90,000 to 100,000 distinct CDR3 sequences, 75% to 90% seen only once; the top ten take about 31%. The chain links TRBV28 to TRBJ2-7; 8 bases are shared with TRBD1. The receptor's source is a man aged 55 to 70 with small cell lung cancer. Sample: distant non-tumor lung tissue. The DNA of the CDR3 is TGTGCCAGCAGTCGGGGAGGTCGGGACAGGACCTACGAGCAGTACTTA. Translated, it gives CASSRGGRDRTYEQYL.